These 16 T cell receptor beta chains share one sample of origin, sequenced in a study of shared T cell receptors in the human thymus. Only in-frame clones appear in the TCRdb table, and some are missing; sequencing was by immunoSEQ multiplex PCR. The sample has 650,000 to 950,000 clones; 70% to 90% are singletons. Separately, the same data were catalogued under a study of human thymus T cells.

The sample taken for sequencing was thymocytes. The receptors were gathered from a girl less than two years old with a congenital heart defect.

V usage is TRBV29-1 and J usage is TRBJ1-1; TRBD1 might be the D (6 bases). The CDR3 is 13 amino acids. CDR1 and CDR2 from the germline V gene are SQVTM and ANQGSEA. Trimming left V 4 bases short and J 5 bases short, with 14 bases between. Here the CDR3 reads CSVGEGVRTEAFF. The CDR3 DNA sequence: TGCAGCGTTGGTGAGGGGGTTCGGACTGAAGCTTTCTTT.

The chain joins TRBV28 to TRBJ1-2; the D is unclear. Germline V gene data show CDR1 as MDHEN and CDR2 as SYDVKM. With 5 bases removed from V and 0 bases from J, the gap between germline ends came to 13 bases. The CDR3 consists of 15 residues. The CDR3 region has the DNA TGTGCCAGCAGTCCCCCCCCAGGCTCTAACTATGGCTACACCTTC. Translating it yields CASSPPPGSNYGYTF.

About this clone itself: The sample contains more than one DNA sequence encoding this CDR3. This rearrangement joins TRBV7-6 to TRBJ1-6, with 10 bases fitting TRBD1. Trimming at V came to 4 bases and at J to 7 bases, leaving 7 bases not matched to a gene. The CDR3 totals 16 residues. Per the germline V gene, CDR1 is SGHVS and CDR2 is FNYEAQ. CDR3 in amino acids: CASSSSGDRGNSPLHF. For the CDR3, the DNA is TGTGCCAGCAGCTCTAGTGGGGACAGGGGAAATTCACCCCTCCACTTT.

Only one count was recorded for this clone. The chain carries TRBV25-1 and TRBJ1-2; D call uncertain. Between the trimmed V and J ends, which lost 2 bases and 2 bases, there was a span of 12 bases. This CDR3 is built from 15 residues. Germline lookup yields CDR1 MGHDK and CDR2 SYGVNS. The CDR3: CASSEMGVGNYGYTF. As DNA, the CDR3 is TGTGCCAGCAGTGAAATGGGCGTAGGAAACTATGGCTACACCTTC.

The chain carries TRBV4-2 and TRBJ1-6; D is ambiguous. This CDR3 has 18 amino acids. Per germline, CDR1 LGHNA and CDR2 YNFKEQ. V lost 1 base, J lost 0 bases, and 13 bases lay in between. In nucleotides, the CDR3 is TGTGCCAGCAGCCAAGCTCATGTACTTAGCTCCTATAATTCACCCCTCCACTTT. Translating gives CASSQAHVLSSYNSPLHF.

The V gene is TRBV6-4, the J gene TRBJ2-1, with 7 bases lining up with TRBD2. The length of the CDR3 is 15 residues. Trimming took 2 bases from V and 5 from J; bases not matched to a gene: 6. Germline assignment: CDR1 MRHNA and CDR2 SNTAGT. The chain's CDR3 is CASSDGGVRDNEQFF. The DNA for the CDR3 is TGTGCCAGCAGTGACGGGGGGGTTCGGGACAATGAGCAGTTCTTC.

The chain uses TRBV5-1 and TRBJ1-3, with D uncertain. Trimming took 5 bases from V and 3 from J, leaving 24 bases between them. Germline CDR1 SGHRS, CDR2 YFSETQ. This CDR3 is 18 amino acids long. This CDR3 reads CASSLPSPGRNRGNTIYF. The CDR3, as DNA: TGCGCCAGCAGTCTACCCTCCCCCGGCAGGAATCGTGGAAACACCATATATTTT.

The rearrangement uses TRBV25-1 and TRBJ1-1, with no clear D. CDR1 and CDR2 (germline): MGHDK, SYGVNS. Trimming left V 3 bases short and J 8 bases short, with 7 bases between. The CDR3 is 11 amino acids. The CDR3 DNA follows: TGTGCCAGCAGTGATAGACAAGAAGCTTTCTTT. This gives the protein CASSDRQEAFF.

This chain uses TRBV11-2 with TRBJ2-5; D is uncertain. Trimming took off 1 base at V and 2 bases at J, with 11 bases between the two ends. This CDR3 comprises 15 residues. Germline loops: CDR1 SGHAT, CDR2 FQNNGV. The CDR3 DNA sequence: TGTGCCAGCAGCTTAGGTCCTAACTTTCAAGAGACCCAGTACTTC. Its translation is CASSLGPNFQETQYF.

In its sample, this clone was seen once. This chain joins TRBV4-1 and TRBJ2-2; 9 bases are a match to TRBD1. This CDR3 is 15 amino acids long. V gave up 0 bases and J gave up 10 bases; unmatched junction bases: 6. CDR1 and CDR2 (germline): MGHRA, YSYEKL. CDR3 nucleotides: TGCGCCAGCAGCCAAGATCCTCGACAGGGGGAGGAGCTGTTTTTT. Its translation: CASSQDPRQGEELFF.

The rearrangement uses TRBV27 and TRBJ2-2; 7 nucleotides match TRBD1. Germline loops: CDR1 MNHEY, CDR2 SMNVEV (reference sequence). CDR3 size: 16 residues. J gave up 3 bases and V 3 bases, and 7 bases lay outside the gene matches. The CDR3 here is CASSFRQGRDTGELFF. The CDR3 coding sequence is TGTGCCAGCAGTTTCCGACAGGGAAGGGACACCGGGGAGCTGTTTTTT.

Turning to this clone: Other DNA sequences in this sample translate to the same CDR3. This chain connects TRBV7-9 to TRBJ2-7, with D tentatively TRBD2 (5 bases). Germline-derived CDR1 and CDR2 are SEHNR and FQNEAQ (reference sequence). V gave up 5 bases and J gave up 3 bases, with 5 bases separating them. The CDR3 runs to 11 residues. The CDR3 region has the DNA TGTGCCAGCAGCCGGGGCTACGAGCAGTACTTC. Translated: CASSRGYEQYF.

The chain links TRBV30 to TRBJ1-2, with D maybe TRBD1 (6 bases). The CDR3 runs 15 residues. Germline V gene lookup returns CDR1 GTSNPN and CDR2 SVGIG (reference sequence). V shed 2 bases and J shed 2 bases, with 15 bases lying between them. The CDR3, as DNA: TGTGCCTGGAGTAAGGGACACGACCAAAACTATGGCTACACCTTC. This translates into CAWSKGHDQNYGYTF.

V gene TRBV7-2 combines with J gene TRBJ1-1, with a weak D call TRBD1 (5 bases). Germline CDR1 is SGHTA and CDR2 is FQGNSA. The CDR3 is 15 amino acids. V gave up 2 bases and J gave up 1 base, with 11 bases separating them. CDR3 loop: CASSLRVGENTEAFF. The CDR3 DNA sequence: TGTGCCAGCAGCTTACGGGTAGGGGAGAACACTGAAGCTTTCTTT.

V is TRBV7-9 and J is TRBJ1-2; tentatively, D is TRBD1 (6 bases). The ends were cut back, 5 bases at V and 3 bases at J, with 13 bases in the middle. In germline, CDR1 is SEHNR, CDR2 FQNEAQ (reference sequence). The CDR3 length is 14 residues. The CDR3 loop reads CASSRQDFDYGYTF. The DNA of the CDR3 is TGTGCCAGCAGCCGACAGGATTTTGACTATGGCTACACCTTC.

The gene calls are TRBV4-1 and TRBJ1-2; tentatively, D is TRBD1 (6 bases). V dropped 1 base and J dropped 7 bases, with 16 bases sitting between them. This CDR3 contains 15 residues. In germline, CDR1 is MGHRA, CDR2 YSYEKL. CDR3 coding DNA: TGCGCCAGCAGCCAAGGGGAGGGGGGTAGGAGTGGCTACACCTTC. It is translated as CASSQGEGGRSGYTF.